The 13 T cell receptor beta chains below come from one sample, sequenced in a study of shared clonotypes between healthy human individuals. Using immunoSEQ multiplex PCR, the repertoire was profiled, and TCRdb retains in-frame clones only, with some absent. The sample holds over a million clones, around 78% seen once. The sequencing sample was made of memory CD4+ T cells from PBMCs. This sample's subset: CD45RA-negative fraction. These receptors originate from a man between 18 and 35 years old in good health. Some clones in this sample may be carry-over from other donors' samples.

The chain links TRBV29-1 to TRBJ2-1; D is possibly TRBD1 (5 bases). Germline V gene data show CDR1 as SQVTM and CDR2 as ANQGSEA. Trimming cost V 2 bases and J 12 bases, with 5 bases left between them. This CDR3 has 9 residues. CDR3 sequence (DNA): TGCAGCGTTGAAAGGGGGCAGTTCTTC. Its protein product is CSVERGQFF.

This clone was observed many times. The gene calls are TRBV2 and TRBJ2-7; D is ambiguous. With 6 bases removed from V and 0 bases from J, the gap between germline ends came to 3 bases. The CDR3 has 11 amino acids. The germline CDR1 and CDR2 sequences are SNHLY and FYNNEI. DNA for the CDR3: TGTGCCAGCAGGAGCTCCTACGAGCAGTACTTC. Its protein product is CASRSSYEQYF.

The chain has TRBV7-6 and TRBJ2-2; 10 bases are a match to TRBD2. CDR1 SGHVS and CDR2 FNYEAQ come from the germline V gene. This CDR3 comprises 16 residues. V lost 0 bases and J lost 7; bases outside the gene matches: 5. The CDR3 DNA sequence: TGTGCCAGCAGCTTAGCGTCTAGCGGGAGTTTCGGGGAGCTGTTTTTT. It encodes CASSLASSGSFGELFF.

This CDR3 reads CASSPRTLNQPQHF. CDR3 bases: TGTGCCAGCAGCCCTCGGACCCTCAATCAGCCCCAGCATTTT. This chain links TRBV27 with TRBJ1-5; no firm D call. V lost 6 bases and J lost 3, with 12 bases in between. The CDR3 sequence is 14 residues long. Germline V gene data show CDR1 as MNHEY and CDR2 as SMNVEV (reference sequence).

The chain recombines TRBV14 with TRBJ2-3, with TRBD2 matching over 15 bases. Germline CDR1 reads SGHDN; CDR2 reads FVKESK. With V trimmed by 2 bases and J by 5 bases, 11 bases remained unmatched. The CDR3 loop spans 19 amino acids. CDR3 sequence (DNA): TGTGCCAGCAGCCAACTCAGAGGGACTAGCGGGAGGAAAGTAGATACGCAGTATTTT. Translation: CASSQLRGTSGRKVDTQYF.

The genes are TRBV28 and TRBJ2-2, with D maybe TRBD2 (6 bases). The V gene's germline CDR1 is MDHEN and CDR2 SYDVKM. Trimming took off 4 bases at V and 0 bases at J, with 21 bases between the two ends. The CDR3 has 19 amino acids. The CDR3 DNA is TGTGCCAGCAGTTCCCTTATTGCCTTAGCGGTCGCGAACACCGGGGAGCTGTTTTTT. It codes for CASSSLIALAVANTGELFF.

The gene calls are TRBV4-2 and TRBJ1-1; TRBD1 might be the D (5 bases). The CDR3 is 15 residues long. V was pared by 3 bases and J by 6 bases, with 17 bases between. The germline V gene encodes CDR1 LGHNA and CDR2 YNFKEQ. CDR3 coding DNA: TGTGCCAGCAGCCACTCAGGGAGAGGAGCGCCTGAAGCTTTCTTT. Translating gives CASSHSGRGAPEAFF.

The genes are TRBV28 and TRBJ1-2; D unclear. Trimming pared 1 base from V and 8 bases from J, leaving 8 bases between. The CDR3 contains 12 residues. CDR1 MDHEN and CDR2 SYDVKM come from the germline V gene. CDR3 nucleotides: TGTGCCAGCAGTTTATCGGAAAGGGGCTACACCTTC. Amino acid sequence: CASSLSERGYTF.

The V and J genes are TRBV28 and TRBJ1-2; the D gene is possibly TRBD1 (5 bases). Germline V gene sequence: CDR1 MDHEN, CDR2 SYDVKM. V lost 10 bases and J lost 1, with 19 bases in between. This CDR3 region has 15 residues. CDR3 nucleotide sequence: TGTGCCACCCTCTCCCCGGACACGAATAACTATGGCTACACCTTC. Translating it yields CATLSPDTNNYGYTF.

The J gene is TRBJ2-1, the V gene TRBV2, with a weak D call TRBD1 (6 bases). This CDR3 spans 14 amino acids. In germline, CDR1 is SNHLY, CDR2 FYNNEI. Trimming removed 5 bases at V and 7 bases at J, with 15 bases between. The CDR3 DNA sequence: TGTGCCAGCAGTACCCACAGGGCGTATAATGAGCAGTTCTTC. It specifies CASSTHRAYNEQFF.

In its sample, this clone was seen a few times. The CDR3 spells CASSYSEGTGELFF. Here the CDR3 DNA reads TGTGCCAGCAGTTACTCAGAGGGGACCGGGGAGCTGTTTTTT. The chain joins TRBV6-5 to TRBJ2-2, with D perhaps given as TRBD1 or TRBD2 (5 bases each). The V gene's germline CDR1 is MNHEY and CDR2 SVGAGI. This CDR3 is built from 14 residues. V was pared by 0 bases and J by 5 bases, with 7 bases between.

The rearrangement links TRBV11-2 to TRBJ2-3; 14 bases align to TRBD2. V was clipped by 3 bases and J by 6 bases; unmatched bases: 2. The germline V gene has CDR1 SGHAT and CDR2 FQNNGV. The CDR3 has 15 amino acids. The CDR3 DNA follows: TGTGCCAGCAGCTTCAGACTAGCGGGAGGGGATACGCAGTATTTT. This translates into CASSFRLAGGDTQYF.

To note about this clone: This same CDR3 is encoded by further DNA sequences in the sample. The rearrangement joins TRBV18 to TRBJ2-7, with D tentatively TRBD1 (5 bases). V lost 3 bases and J lost 4, with 7 bases in between. Germline V lookup: CDR1 KGHSH, CDR2 LQKENI. The CDR3 consists of 12 residues. The CDR3 coding sequence is TGTGCCAGCTCACCGGGGCCTTACGAGCAGTACTTC. Its translation is CASSPGPYEQYF. Based on the CDR3 plus reference TRBV18 and TRBJ2-7, the full variable domain is NAGVMQNPRHLVRRRGQEARLRCSPMKGHSHVYWYRQLPEEGLKFMVYLQKENIIDESGMPKERFSAEFPKEGPSILRIQQVVRGDSAAYFCASSPGPYEQYFGPGTRLTVT.